What follows are 11 T cell receptor beta chains derived from one specimen sequenced in a study of T cell repertoires in cytomegalovirus infection. Their cognate antigens are unknown. Using its own MiXCR run on the reads, TCRdb lists one record per CDR3 protein. The sample lists about 70,000 distinct CDR3 sequences; 20% to 25% were seen once. Source: CD8+ T cells from cultured PBMCs, taken from culture after CMV antigen stimulation. All receptors derive from a human donor in good health (CMV status not recorded). Some clones in this sample may be carry-over from other donors' samples.

Note on this clonotype: An end of the junction does not agree with germline; a read error may underlie this. This chain links TRBV6-2 or TRBV6-3 with TRBJ2-1; 8 nucleotides line up with TRBD1. Germline lookup yields CDR1 MNHEY and CDR2 SVGEGT. The CDR3 contains 20 residues. The DNA of the CDR3 is TGTGCCAGCAGCTACTCTCCCATGACAGGGGCTAGGAGAACCTACAATGAGCAGTTCTTC. Protein product: CASSYSPMTGARRTYNEQFF.

The J gene is TRBJ2-6, the V gene TRBV7-9, with TRBD1 matching over 8 bases. This CDR3 comprises 16 residues. V was pared by 3 bases and J by 3 bases, with 4 bases of the junction left unmatched. Germline assignment: CDR1 SEHNR and CDR2 FQNEAQ (reference sequence). CDR3: CASSFRGQNGANVLTF. The CDR3 coding sequence is TGTGCCAGCAGCTTCAGGGGGCAAAATGGGGCCAACGTCCTGACTTTC.

V gene TRBV12-3 or TRBV12-4 combines with J gene TRBJ1-5; 12 bases fit TRBD1. This CDR3 contains 14 residues. V gave up 5 bases and J gave up 7 bases; unmatched junction bases: 3. Written as DNA, the CDR3 is TGTGCCAGCAGTGGGACAGGGGGCGAACAGCCCCAGCATTTT. As protein: CASSGTGGEQPQHF.

This clonotype was picked up a small number of times. The chain carries TRBV7-2 and TRBJ1-1; D is unresolved. Between the trimmed V and J ends, which lost 2 bases and 3 bases, there was a span of 10 bases. CDR1 and CDR2 from the germline V gene are SGHTA and FQGNSA. CDR3 length equals 14 residues. The CDR3 sequence is CASSLKEGYTEAFF. The CDR3 DNA sequence: TGTGCCAGCAGCTTAAAGGAGGGTTACACTGAAGCTTTCTTT.

The chain combines TRBV2 with TRBJ2-1, with D uncertain. CDR1 and CDR2 (germline): SNHLY, FYNNEI. V was clipped by 4 bases and J by 9 bases, with 7 bases between them. The CDR3 is 11 residues long. The DNA for the CDR3 is TGTGCCAGCAGTGGGGCCTCTGAGCAGTTCTTC. Amino acids: CASSGASEQFF.

This clonotype was observed a few times. The rearrangement joins TRBV4-2 to TRBJ2-7; D assignment may be TRBD1 or TRBD2 (5 bases each). V lost 1 base, J lost 3 bases, and 13 bases lay in between. The length of the CDR3 is 15 residues. The germline V gene has CDR1 LGHNA and CDR2 YNFKEQ. Written as DNA, the CDR3 is TGTGCCAGCAGCCAAGGGTACGGGGACGGCTACGAGCAGTACTTC. Amino acids: CASSQGYGDGYEQYF.

This clonotype was picked up a small number of times. The chain couples TRBV7-9 to TRBJ1-2; D call uncertain. The V end was cut by 5 bases, the J end by 7 bases, with 17 bases between. Germline V CDR1 and CDR2: SEHNR, FQNEAQ (reference sequence). The CDR3 loop spans 14 amino acids. The CDR3 loop reads CASSPITRIGGYTF. Written as DNA, the CDR3 is TGTGCCAGCAGCCCTATCACTCGTATCGGTGGCTACACCTTC.

The chain uses TRBV12-5 and TRBJ2-7; D is undetermined. Trimming took off 1 base at V and 0 bases at J, with 4 bases between the two ends. This CDR3 has 13 amino acids. Germline V lookup: CDR1 LGHNT, CDR2 FRNRAP. DNA of the CDR3: TGTGCTAGTGGTTTGGGGACCTCCTACGAGCAGTACTTC. Amino acid sequence: CASGLGTSYEQYF.

This clonotype was recorded a few times. V gene TRBV7-8 combines with J gene TRBJ1-1, with D unclear. The CDR3 consists of 14 residues. V lost 3 bases and J 8 bases, leaving 16 bases between the germline ends. CDR1 SGHVS and CDR2 FQNEAQ come from the germline V gene. CDR3 sequence reads: CASSLIKGYLEAFF. As DNA, the CDR3 is TGTGCCAGCAGCTTGATCAAGGGTTATCTGGAAGCTTTCTTT.

This sequence joins TRBV7-9 and TRBJ2-4; tentative D call: TRBD2 (6 bases). V shed 4 bases and J shed 0 bases, with 16 bases lying between them. Per the germline V gene, CDR1 is SEHNR and CDR2 is FQNEAQ (reference sequence). The CDR3 covers 17 residues. The CDR3 here is CASSSTGDPLAKNIQYF. The CDR3 DNA sequence: TGTGCCAGCAGCTCGACGGGGGACCCTTTAGCCAAAAACATTCAGTACTTC.

The rearrangement links TRBV7-8 to TRBJ1-4, with 7 bases matching TRBD1. Germline-derived CDR1 and CDR2 are SGHVS and FQNEAQ. The CDR3 has 13 residues. Unmatched junction bases numbered 3, after V lost 5 bases and J lost 6 bases. CDR3: CASSDQGDEKLFF. CDR3 nucleotide sequence: TGTGCCAGCAGCGACCAGGGGGATGAAAAACTGTTTTTT. The full variable domain, its missing parts supplied by reference TRBV7-8 and TRBJ1-4, is GAGVSQSPRYKVAKRGQDVALRCDPISGHVSLFWYQQALGQGPEFLTYFQNEAQLDKSGLPSDRFFAERPEGSVSTLKIQRTQQEDSAVYLCASSDQGDEKLFFGSGTQLSVL.